The 2 T cell receptor beta chains below all came from one sample that was sequenced in a study of shared clonotypes between healthy human individuals. Only in-frame clones appear in the TCRdb table, and some are missing; sequencing was by immunoSEQ multiplex PCR. This sample has some 980,000 clones, with about 80% found just once. The sample consisted of memory CD4+ T cells sorted from blood. Subset reported: CD45RA-negative fraction. All receptors derive from a man between 18 and 35 years old in good health.

V gene TRBV30 combines with J gene TRBJ1-2; weak D call: TRBD1 (6 bases). The V end lost 2 bases, the J end lost 6 bases, and 10 bases lay between the germline ends. The CDR3 extends over 12 amino acids. Germline V gene lookup returns CDR1 GTSNPN and CDR2 SVGIG (reference sequence). CDR3 amino acids: CAWSLTGNGYTF. The CDR3 bases are TGTGCCTGGAGTTTGACAGGCAATGGCTACACCTTC.

The chain carries TRBV30 and TRBJ1-2, with D unclear. Germline loops: CDR1 GTSNPN, CDR2 SVGIG (reference sequence). The CDR3 sequence is 13 residues long. V was trimmed by 0 bases and J by 6 bases, leaving 11 bases between them. This chain's CDR3 is CAWSVAGLDGYTF. The CDR3 nucleotides are TGTGCCTGGAGTGTAGCTGGTTTAGATGGCTACACCTTC.